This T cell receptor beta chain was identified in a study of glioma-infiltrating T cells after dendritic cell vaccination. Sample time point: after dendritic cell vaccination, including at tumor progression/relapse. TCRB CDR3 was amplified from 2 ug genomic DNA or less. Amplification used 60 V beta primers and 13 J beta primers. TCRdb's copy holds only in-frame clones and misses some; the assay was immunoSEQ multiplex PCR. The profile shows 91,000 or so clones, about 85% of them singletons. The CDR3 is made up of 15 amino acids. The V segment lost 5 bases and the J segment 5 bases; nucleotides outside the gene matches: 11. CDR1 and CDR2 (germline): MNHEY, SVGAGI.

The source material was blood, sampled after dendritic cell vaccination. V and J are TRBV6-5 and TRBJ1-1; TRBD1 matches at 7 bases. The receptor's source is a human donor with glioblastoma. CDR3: CASSHPTGLGTEAFF. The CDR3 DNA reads TGTGCCAGCAGTCACCCGACAGGGCTGGGGACTGAAGCTTTCTTT.